This T cell receptor beta chain was sequenced during a study of Tregs in tolerant kidney transplant recipients. The study, taken as a whole, reports: Expanding Tregs on activated donor B cells appeared to best identify donor-specific TCRbeta clones.

Sequencing used immunoSEQ multiplex PCR; TCRdb keeps in-frame clones, though not all of them. The sample has hundreds of thousands of clones, about 80% seen once; the top ten hold 0.64%. There are 15 residues in the CDR3. The J segment lost 6 bases and the V segment lost 2 bases, leaving 7 bases of the junction unmatched. The germline V gene has CDR1 SGHDN and CDR2 FVKESK. Notes on this clone: The antigen remains undetermined.

The sequenced sample consisted of CD4+ T cells from blood. The chain uses TRBV14 and TRBJ2-1, with 7 nucleotides matching TRBD1. This TCR was recovered from a human donor in good health. The CDR3 is CASSQRDRVSNEQFF. The CDR3 nucleotides read TGTGCCAGCAGCCAACGAGACAGGGTCAGCAATGAGCAGTTCTTC.